A selection of T cell receptor beta chains follows, all from one sample in a study of blood T cell repertoires in COVID-19. TCRdb's table, derived via immunoSEQ multiplex PCR, lists solely in-frame clones and lacks some. The profile covers 250,000 to 350,000 clones, with 75% to 90% appearing a single time and about 2.2% taken by the ten largest. The sample taken for sequencing was PBMCs or T cells enriched from blood (not recorded which). These receptors came from a woman aged 18-29 years who had recovered from COVID-19. Both conserved end residues are trimmed from each CDR3. The order of the fields is clone size, V gene, CDR3 protein. Clone size appears in some rows only: once, few, many, or a class for an expanded clone.

>NA|TRBV16
ASSQPGTDNSPLH
>NA|TRBV11-3
ASSLSDGQEGMLSNQPQH
>NA|TRBV19
ASSIGGVYNSPLH
>NA|TRBV27
ASRTGASSYNSPLH
>NA|TRBV3-1/TRBV3-2
ASSPENRQRANSPLH
>NA|TRBV5-4
ASSLGQGETQY
>NA|TRBV12-3/TRBV12-4
ASSLGRSYEQY
>NA|TRBV6-2/TRBV6-3
ASSQTTSYNEQF
>NA|TRBV2
ASNRKPNTEAF
>NA|TRBV3-1/TRBV3-2
ASIGQGGFRDEQF
>NA|TRBV5-4
ASSLIQGDFYGYT
>NA|TRBV10-3
AISSLSGRTDTQY
>few|TRBV19
ASRSGGTAEVDEKLF
>NA|TRBV7-8
ASSLEYSSTDTQY
>NA|TRBV12-3/TRBV12-4
ASSLSYQPQH
>NA|TRBV5-4
ASSWERTDTQY
>once|TRBV12-3/TRBV12-4
ASSSGGSYEQY
>once|TRBV7-6
ASSLGLEQY
>NA|TRBV19
ASSTNADQPQH
>NA|TRBV12-5
ASGLVIGQTRPSSGANVLT
>once|TRBV9
ASSELPTDTQY
>NA|TRBV19
ASVRQRPVRELF
>NA|TRBV5-1
ASRRQGFLSGDEAF
>few|TRBV5-5
ASTNQETQY
>few|TRBV7-8
ASSSARWDTQY
>NA|TRBV29-1
SVVTLRTASSYNEQF
>NA|TRBV2
ASNTDVNTEAF
>few|TRBV28
ASSPITGAGSNQPQH
>NA|TRBV3-1/TRBV3-2
ASSHIDEQY
>NA|TRBV9
ASSGRLAGNDLYNEQF
>NA|TRBV2
ASSGEGGGPYGYT
>NA|TRBV29-1
SVPRGPAYNEQF